The sequence of this TCR beta chain was determined in a study of breast tumors, draining lymph nodes, adjacent tissues. The lymph nodes were axillary draining lymph nodes from breast cancer patients. This CDR3 region has 13 residues. CDR1 and CDR2 from the germline V gene are ENHRY and SYGVKD. V lost 0 bases and J 4 bases, leaving 6 bases between the germline ends. TCRdb re-analysed the multiplex PCR reads in MiXCR, keeping a single row per CDR3 protein. The data show about 100,000 distinct CDR3 sequences, with approximately 22% seen just once and under 1.5% held by the top ten. This TCR was recovered from a female donor with breast cancer. Some clones in this sample may be carry-over from other donors' samples. J is TRBJ2-5 and V is TRBV10-3, with a tentative D call TRBD1 (5 bases). The sample was axillary lymph node tissue. The CDR3: CAISESQGETQYF. The CDR3 DNA is TGTGCCATCAGTGAGTCGCAGGGAGAGACCCAGTACTTC.